The TCR beta chain under discussion was sequenced for a study of cytomegalovirus exposure and HLA in healthy donors. The primer mix had 60 Vbeta and 13 Jbeta primers. The method was immunoSEQ multiplex PCR; TCRdb's version includes in-frame clones alone and lacks a portion of them. Counted here are about 130,000 clones, over 70% occurring once; the ten biggest clones make up approximately 1.2%. The CDR3 covers 14 residues. With 2 bases clipped from V and 5 bases from J, the junction kept 2 bases outside the gene matches. CDR1 is SQVTM, CDR2 ANQGSEA, per germline. This rearrangement joins TRBV29-1 to TRBJ2-2, with 10 positions matching TRBD1. The source of this sequence is a female donor in good health and CMV-seronegative. Sequencing was carried out using PBMCs. The CDR3 nucleotides read TGCAGCGTTGAATCGGGACAGGGGACCGGGGAGCTGTTTTTT. Residues: CSVESGQGTGELFF.